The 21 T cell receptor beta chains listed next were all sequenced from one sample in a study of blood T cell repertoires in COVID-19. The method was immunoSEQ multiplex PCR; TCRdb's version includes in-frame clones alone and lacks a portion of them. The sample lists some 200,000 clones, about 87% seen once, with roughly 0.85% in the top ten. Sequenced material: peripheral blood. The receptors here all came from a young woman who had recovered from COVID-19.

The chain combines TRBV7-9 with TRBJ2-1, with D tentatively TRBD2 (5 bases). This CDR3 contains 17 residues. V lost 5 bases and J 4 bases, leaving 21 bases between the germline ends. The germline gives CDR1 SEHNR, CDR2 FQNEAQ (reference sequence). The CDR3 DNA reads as TGTGCCAGCAGCAGCCCGCGAGCGGAAGTACCTTACAATGAGCAGTTCTTC. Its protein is CASSSPRAEVPYNEQFF.

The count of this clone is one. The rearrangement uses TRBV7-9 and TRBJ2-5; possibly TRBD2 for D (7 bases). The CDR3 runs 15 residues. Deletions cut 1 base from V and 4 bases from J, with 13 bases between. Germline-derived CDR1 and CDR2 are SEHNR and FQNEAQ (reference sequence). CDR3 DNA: TGTGCCAGCAGCTTAGAGTTGAGGGGGGGAGAGACCCAGTACTTC. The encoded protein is CASSLELRGGETQYF.

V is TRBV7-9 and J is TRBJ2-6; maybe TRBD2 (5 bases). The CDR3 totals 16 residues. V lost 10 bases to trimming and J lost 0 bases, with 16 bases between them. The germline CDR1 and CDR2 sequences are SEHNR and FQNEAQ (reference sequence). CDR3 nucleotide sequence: TGTGCCAACCCGGAGCGGTCCCACTCTGGGGCCAACGTCCTGACTTTC. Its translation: CANPERSHSGANVLTF.

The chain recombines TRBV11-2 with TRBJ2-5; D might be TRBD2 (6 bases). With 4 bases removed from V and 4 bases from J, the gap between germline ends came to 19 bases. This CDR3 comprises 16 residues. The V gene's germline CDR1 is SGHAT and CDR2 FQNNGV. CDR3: CASSSVRERLGETQYF. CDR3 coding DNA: TGTGCCAGCAGCTCAGTCCGGGAGCGGCTAGGAGAGACCCAGTACTTC.

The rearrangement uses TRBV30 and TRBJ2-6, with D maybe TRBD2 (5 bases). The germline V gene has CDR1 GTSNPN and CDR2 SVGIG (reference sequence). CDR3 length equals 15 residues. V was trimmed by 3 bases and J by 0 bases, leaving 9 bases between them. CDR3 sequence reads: CAWRGRSSGANVLTF. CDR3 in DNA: TGTGCCTGGAGGGGGAGAAGCTCTGGGGCCAACGTCCTGACTTTC. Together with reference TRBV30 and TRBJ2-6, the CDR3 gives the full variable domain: SQTIHQWPATLVQPVGSPLSLECTVEGTSNPNLYWYRQAAGRGLQLLFYSVGIGQISSEVPQNLSASRPQDRQFILSSKKLLLSDSGFYLCAWRGRSSGANVLTFGAGSRLTVL.

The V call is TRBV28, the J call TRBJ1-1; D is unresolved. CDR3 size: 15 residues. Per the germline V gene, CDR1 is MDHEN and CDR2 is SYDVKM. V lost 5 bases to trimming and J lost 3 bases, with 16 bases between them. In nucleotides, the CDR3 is TGTGCCAGCAGTCCGCCCACAGATCACTACACTGAAGCTTTCTTT. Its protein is CASSPPTDHYTEAFF.

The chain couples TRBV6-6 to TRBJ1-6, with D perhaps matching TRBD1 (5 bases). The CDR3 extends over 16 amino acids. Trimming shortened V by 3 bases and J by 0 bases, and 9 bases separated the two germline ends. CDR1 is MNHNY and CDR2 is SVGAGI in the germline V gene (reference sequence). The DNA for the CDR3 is TGTGCCAGCAGTTATGACAGCAGCTCCTATAATTCACCCCTCCACTTT. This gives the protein CASSYDSSSYNSPLHF.

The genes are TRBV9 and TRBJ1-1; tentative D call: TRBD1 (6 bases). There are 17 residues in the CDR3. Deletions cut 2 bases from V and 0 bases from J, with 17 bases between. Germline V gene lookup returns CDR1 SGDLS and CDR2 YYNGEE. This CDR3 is CASSVGVGGPMNTEAFF. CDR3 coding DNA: TGTGCCAGCAGCGTGGGGGTTGGGGGCCCCATGAACACTGAAGCTTTCTTT.

The CDR3 DNA reads as TGTGCCAGCAGCTGGGGCAGGAGCTACGAGCAGTACTTC. It yields the protein CASSWGRSYEQYF. V gene TRBV6-5 combines with J gene TRBJ2-7, with a weak D call TRBD1 (5 bases). The CDR3 is made up of 13 amino acids. The ends were cut back, 6 bases at V and 3 bases at J, with 12 bases in the middle. Germline CDR1 and CDR2: MNHEY and SVGAGI.

CDR3 protein: CASSLDGGGISGQYF. In nucleotides, the CDR3 is TGTGCCAGCAGCTTAGATGGGGGGGGAATAAGCGGGCAGTACTTC. V is TRBV7-8 and J is TRBJ2-7; 7 bases align to TRBD2. The germline CDR1 and CDR2 sequences are SGHVS and FQNEAQ. The CDR3 has 15 amino acids. The V gene end was trimmed by 1 base and the J gene end by 9 bases; junction bases not matched to a gene: 12.

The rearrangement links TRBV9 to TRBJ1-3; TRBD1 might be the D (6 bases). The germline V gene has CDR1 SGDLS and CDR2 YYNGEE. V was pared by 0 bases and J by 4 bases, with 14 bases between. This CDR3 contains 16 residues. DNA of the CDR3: TGTGCCAGCAGCGTAGGGGACCAGGGGACGGGAAACACCATATATTTT. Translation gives CASSVGDQGTGNTIYF.

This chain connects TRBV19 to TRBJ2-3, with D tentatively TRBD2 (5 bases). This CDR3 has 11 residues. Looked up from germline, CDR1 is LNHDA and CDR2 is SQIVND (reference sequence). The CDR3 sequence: CATRAFDTQYF. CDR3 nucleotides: TGTGCTACGAGGGCGTTCGATACGCAGTATTTT. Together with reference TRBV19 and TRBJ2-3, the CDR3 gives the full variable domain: DGGITQSPKYLFRKEGQNVTLSCEQNLNHDAMYWYRQDPGQGLRLIYYSQIVNDFQKGDIAEGYSVSREKKESFPLTVTSAQKNPTAFYLCATRAFDTQYFGPGTRLTVL.

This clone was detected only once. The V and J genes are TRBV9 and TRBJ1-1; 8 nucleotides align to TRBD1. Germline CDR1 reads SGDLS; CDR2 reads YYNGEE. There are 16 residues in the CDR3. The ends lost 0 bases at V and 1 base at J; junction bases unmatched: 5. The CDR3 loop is CASSVAPGTGNTEAFF. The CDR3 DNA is TGTGCCAGCAGCGTAGCCCCCGGGACAGGGAACACTGAAGCTTTCTTT.

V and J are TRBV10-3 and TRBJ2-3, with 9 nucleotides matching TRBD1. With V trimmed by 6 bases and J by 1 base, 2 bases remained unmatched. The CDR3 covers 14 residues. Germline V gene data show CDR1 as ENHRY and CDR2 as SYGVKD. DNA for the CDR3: TGTGCCATCAGCTGGACAGGGGGCACAGATACGCAGTATTTT. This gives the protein CAISWTGGTDTQYF.

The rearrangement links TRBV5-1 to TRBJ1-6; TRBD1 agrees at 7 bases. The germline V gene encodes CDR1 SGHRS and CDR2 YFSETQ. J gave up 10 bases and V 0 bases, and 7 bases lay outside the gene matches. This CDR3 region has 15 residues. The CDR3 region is CASSLAGGAYSPLHF. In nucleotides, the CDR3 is TGCGCCAGCAGCTTGGCAGGGGGAGCTTACTCACCCCTCCACTTT.

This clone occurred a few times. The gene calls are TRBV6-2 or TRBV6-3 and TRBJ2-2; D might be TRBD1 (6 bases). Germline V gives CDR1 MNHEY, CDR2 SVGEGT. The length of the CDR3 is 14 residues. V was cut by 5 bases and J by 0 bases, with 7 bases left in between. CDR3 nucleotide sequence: TGTGCCAGCAGTACAGGGTCGAACACCGGGGAGCTGTTTTTT. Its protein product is CASSTGSNTGELFF.

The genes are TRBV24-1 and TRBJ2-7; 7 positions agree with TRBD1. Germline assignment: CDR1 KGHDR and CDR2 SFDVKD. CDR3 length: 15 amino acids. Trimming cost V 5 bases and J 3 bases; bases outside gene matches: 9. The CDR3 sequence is CATSAGGPNGYEQYF. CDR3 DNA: TGTGCCACCAGTGCAGGGGGTCCTAATGGCTACGAGCAGTACTTC.

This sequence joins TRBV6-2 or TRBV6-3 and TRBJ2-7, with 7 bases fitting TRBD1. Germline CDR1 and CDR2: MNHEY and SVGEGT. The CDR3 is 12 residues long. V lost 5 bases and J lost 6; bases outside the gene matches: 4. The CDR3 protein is CASSQRQGEQYF. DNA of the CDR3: TGTGCCAGCAGTCAACGACAGGGCGAGCAGTACTTC.

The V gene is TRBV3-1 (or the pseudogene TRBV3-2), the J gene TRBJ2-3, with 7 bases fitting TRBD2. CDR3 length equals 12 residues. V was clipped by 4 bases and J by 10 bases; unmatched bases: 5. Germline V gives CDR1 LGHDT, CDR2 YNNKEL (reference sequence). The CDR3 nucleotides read TGTGCCAGCAGCCTCGTCGGACTAGCGCAGTATTTT. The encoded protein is CASSLVGLAQYF.

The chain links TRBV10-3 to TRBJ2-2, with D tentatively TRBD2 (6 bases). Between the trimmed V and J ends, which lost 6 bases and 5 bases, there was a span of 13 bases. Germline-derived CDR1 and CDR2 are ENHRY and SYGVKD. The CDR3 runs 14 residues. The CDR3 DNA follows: TGTGCCATCAGCTCAAGGGACTTGACCGGGGAGCTGTTTTTT. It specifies CAISSRDLTGELFF.

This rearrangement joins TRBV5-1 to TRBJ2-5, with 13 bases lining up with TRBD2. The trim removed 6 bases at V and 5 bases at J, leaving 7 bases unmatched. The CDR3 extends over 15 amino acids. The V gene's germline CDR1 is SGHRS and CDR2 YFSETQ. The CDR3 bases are TGCGCCAGCAAACTAGCGGGGGGGGCCGGGGAGACCCAGTACTTC. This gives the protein CASKLAGGAGETQYF.